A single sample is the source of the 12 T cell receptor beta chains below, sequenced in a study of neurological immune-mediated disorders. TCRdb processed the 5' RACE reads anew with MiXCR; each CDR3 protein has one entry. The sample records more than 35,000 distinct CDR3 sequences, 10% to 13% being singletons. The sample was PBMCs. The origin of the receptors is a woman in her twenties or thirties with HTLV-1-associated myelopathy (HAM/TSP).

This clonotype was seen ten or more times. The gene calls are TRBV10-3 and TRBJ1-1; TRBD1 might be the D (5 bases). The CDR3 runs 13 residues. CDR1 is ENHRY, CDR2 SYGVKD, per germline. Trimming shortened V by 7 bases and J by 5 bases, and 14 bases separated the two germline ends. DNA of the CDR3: TGTGCCATCAATCAACAGGCCGGGACTGAAGCTTTCTTT. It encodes CAINQQAGTEAFF.

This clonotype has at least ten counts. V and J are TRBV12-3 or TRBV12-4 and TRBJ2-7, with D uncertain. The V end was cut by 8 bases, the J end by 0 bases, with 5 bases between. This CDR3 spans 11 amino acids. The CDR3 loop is CASASSYEQYF. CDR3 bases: TGTGCCAGCGCATCCTCCTACGAGCAGTACTTC.

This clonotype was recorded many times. The DNA for the CDR3 is TGTGCCAGTAGTAAGAGAACTTCAGCCAAAAACATTCAGTACTTC. It specifies CASSKRTSAKNIQYF. The chain has TRBV19 and TRBJ2-4; D ambiguous. The CDR3 loop spans 15 amino acids. Trimming removed 4 bases at V and 0 bases at J, with 10 bases between. Germline values: CDR1 LNHDA, CDR2 SQIVND (reference sequence). The complete variable domain, with remaining parts taken from reference TRBV19 and TRBJ2-4, reads DGGITQSPKYLFRKEGQNVTLSCEQNLNHDAMYWYRQDPGQGLRLIYYSQIVNDFQKGDIAEGYSVSREKKESFPLTVTSAQKNPTAFYLCASSKRTSAKNIQYFGAGTRLSVL.

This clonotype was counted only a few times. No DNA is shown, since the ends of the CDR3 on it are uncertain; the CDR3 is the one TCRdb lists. This chain's CDR3 is CASSFYICSAGRDRIISNYGYTF. This chain uses TRBV5-6 with TRBJ1-2; the listed D gene, TRBD1, was not tested against the DNA. The CDR3 adds up to 23 amino acids, both ends counted. Germline values: CDR1 SGHDT, CDR2 YYEEEE.

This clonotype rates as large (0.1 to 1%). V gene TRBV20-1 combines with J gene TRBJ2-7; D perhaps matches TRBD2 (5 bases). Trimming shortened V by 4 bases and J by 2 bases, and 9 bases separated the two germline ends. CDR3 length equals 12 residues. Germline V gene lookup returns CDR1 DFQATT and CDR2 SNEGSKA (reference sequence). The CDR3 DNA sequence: TGCAGTGCTAAACTAGGTACCTACGAGCAGTACTTC. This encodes CSAKLGTYEQYF.

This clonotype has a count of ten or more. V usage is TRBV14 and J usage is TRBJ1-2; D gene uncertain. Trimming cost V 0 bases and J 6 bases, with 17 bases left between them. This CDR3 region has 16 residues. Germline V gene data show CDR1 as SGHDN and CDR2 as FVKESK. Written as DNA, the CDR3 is TGTGCCAGCAGCCAAGAGGGGTCGGACGTCGTACATGGCTACACCTTC. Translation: CASSQEGSDVVHGYTF.

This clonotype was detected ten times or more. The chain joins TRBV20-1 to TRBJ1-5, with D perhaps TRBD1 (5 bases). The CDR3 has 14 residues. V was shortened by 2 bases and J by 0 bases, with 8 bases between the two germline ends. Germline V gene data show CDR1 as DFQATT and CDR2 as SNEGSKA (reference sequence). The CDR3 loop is CSARRGGSNQPQHF. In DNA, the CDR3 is TGCAGTGCTAGACGGGGCGGTAGCAATCAGCCCCAGCATTTT.

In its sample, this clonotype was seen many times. Written as DNA, the CDR3 is TGTGCCACCAGCGGCAATAGCGGGGGCTACAATGAGCAGTTCTTC. It codes for CATSGNSGGYNEQFF. The chain joins TRBV15 to TRBJ2-1, with 9 bases fitting TRBD2. V was clipped by 5 bases and J by 3 bases; unmatched bases: 5. This CDR3 comprises 15 residues. Germline CDR1 reads LNHNV; CDR2 reads YYDKDF (reference sequence).

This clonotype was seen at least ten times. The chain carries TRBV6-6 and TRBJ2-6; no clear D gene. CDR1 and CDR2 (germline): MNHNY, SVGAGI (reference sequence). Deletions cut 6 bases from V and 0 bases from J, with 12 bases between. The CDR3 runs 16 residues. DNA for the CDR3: TGTGCCAGCAGGGCGGACGAGAGCTCTGGGGCCAACGTCCTGACTTTC. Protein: CASRADESSGANVLTF.

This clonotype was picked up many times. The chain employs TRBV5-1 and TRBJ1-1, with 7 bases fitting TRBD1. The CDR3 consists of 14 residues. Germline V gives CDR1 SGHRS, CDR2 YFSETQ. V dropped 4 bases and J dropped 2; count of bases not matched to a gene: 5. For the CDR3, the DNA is TGCGCCAGCAGCGTGGGACAGCCTAACACTGAAGCTTTCTTT. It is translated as CASSVGQPNTEAFF.

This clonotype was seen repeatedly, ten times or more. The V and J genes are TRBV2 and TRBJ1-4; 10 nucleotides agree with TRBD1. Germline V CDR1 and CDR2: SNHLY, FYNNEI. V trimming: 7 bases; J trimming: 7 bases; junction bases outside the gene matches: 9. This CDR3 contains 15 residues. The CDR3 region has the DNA TGTGCCAGCACCCTGGGACAGGGGTGGGGTGAAAAACTGTTTTTT. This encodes CASTLGQGWGEKLFF. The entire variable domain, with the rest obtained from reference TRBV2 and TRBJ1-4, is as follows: EPEVTQTPSHQVTQMGQEVILRCVPISNHLYFYWYRQILGQKVEFLVSFYNNEISEKSEIFDDQFSVERPDGSNFTLKIRSTKLEDSAMYFCASTLGQGWGEKLFFGSGTQLSVL.

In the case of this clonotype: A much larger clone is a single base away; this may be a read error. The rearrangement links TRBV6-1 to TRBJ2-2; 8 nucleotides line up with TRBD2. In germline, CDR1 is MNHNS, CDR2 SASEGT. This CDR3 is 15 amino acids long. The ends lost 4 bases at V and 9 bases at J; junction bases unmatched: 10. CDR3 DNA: TGTGCCAGCAGTGTAGCGGGGCAGGCCCCCAGGGAGCTGTTTTTT. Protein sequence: CASSVAGQAPRELFF.